The clone carrying this T cell receptor (beta chain) was seen a handful of times. Antigen specificity is unknown. The germline gives CDR1 SEHNR, CDR2 FQNEAQ (reference sequence). The ends were cut back, 1 base at V and 3 bases at J, with 9 bases in the middle. This CDR3 has 14 residues. The PCR made use of 60 Vbeta and 13 Jbeta primers. TCRdb's copy holds only in-frame clones and misses some; the assay was immunoSEQ multiplex PCR. The data hold 200,000 to 300,000 clones, with 82% observed a single time. The entry originates in a study of cytomegalovirus exposure and HLA in healthy donors. In the study overall: An early release of data contained 75 million to 90 million unique TCRs, which came from HLA-typed donors.

The study's findings and limits: Cytomegalovirus association was assigned to approximately 160 TCR beta chains. In vitro work confirmed that a few CMV-associated chains recognize CMV antigens.

The sequenced sample consisted of PBMCs. The source of this sequence is a woman aged 40 to 50 in good health and CMV-seropositive. The genes are TRBV7-9 and TRBJ1-1; no reliable D call. Written as DNA, the CDR3 is TGTGCCAGCAGCTTAGGATCGTTAGACACTGAAGCTTTCTTT. It yields the protein CASSLGSLDTEAFF.